The sample holds a few counts of the clone carrying this T cell receptor (beta chain). The data are from a study of low-dose radiotherapy and immunotherapy resistance in tumors. Turning to the study itself: For four cycles from cycle 1 day 1, patients took 300 mg oral aspirin daily.

With TRAV- and TRBV-specific primers, first-strand cDNA was made, covering the alpha and beta chains. The authors amplified TCRs for 20 to 25 PCR cycles with a constant-region primer and a V-primer adapter. MiXCR was run by TCRdb on the reads, yielding one entry per CDR3 protein. The table includes over 9,500 distinct CDR3 sequences, 55% to 65% detected once. The study gave donors nivolumab, ipilimumab, aspirin, low-dose cyclophosphamide and low-dose radiotherapy. The CDR3 consists of 13 residues. Germline CDR1 KGHSH, CDR2 LQKENI. The V end was cut by 0 bases, the J end by 7 bases, with 9 bases between.

This sequence originates from a human donor with advanced metastatic prostate, ovarian, gallbladder or colorectal cancer (not recorded which). This table probably holds off-target reads from a library built for another chain. The rearrangement joins TRBV18 to TRBJ1-2, with no clear D. The CDR3 spells CASSPPDSGGYTF. The CDR3 DNA follows: TGTGCCAGCTCACCACCCGACTCCGGTGGCTACACCTTC.